The 27 T cell receptor beta chains listed next were all sequenced from one sample in a study of blood T cell repertoires in COVID-19. Sequencing used immunoSEQ multiplex PCR; TCRdb keeps in-frame clones, though not all of them. Here the sample spans approximately 100,000 clones, 75% to 90% being singletons. The sample comprised peripheral blood. The receptors stem from a human donor in a cohort sampled during active COVID-19.

This clone was counted a single time. The chain carries TRBV5-6 and TRBJ2-1; 11 nucleotides line up with TRBD2. CDR1 SGHDT and CDR2 YYEEEE come from the germline V gene. The CDR3 consists of 17 residues. The V segment lost 2 bases and the J segment 7 bases; nucleotides outside the gene matches: 11. The CDR3 DNA follows: TGTGCCAGCAGCTTCACACTAGCGGGGGCTATTGAGAATGAGCAGTTCTTC. This codes for CASSFTLAGAIENEQFF.

The chain couples TRBV28 to TRBJ2-1; 9 nucleotides agree with TRBD2. Trimming took 3 bases from V and 6 from J; bases not matched to a gene: 12. Germline V CDR1 and CDR2: MDHEN, SYDVKM. This CDR3 is built from 17 residues. CDR3 sequence: CASSLPSGIPIPNEQFF. The CDR3 DNA reads as TGTGCCAGCAGTTTGCCTAGCGGGATCCCGATACCCAATGAGCAGTTCTTC.

The J gene is TRBJ2-7, the V gene TRBV6-2 or TRBV6-3; perhaps TRBD2 as D (6 bases). The CDR3 has 16 residues. Trimming took 6 bases from V and 0 from J, leaving 18 bases between them. Germline V gene data show CDR1 as MNHEY and CDR2 as SVGEGT. The CDR3 sequence: CASSPFWDLTSYEQYF. CDR3 in DNA: TGTGCCAGCAGCCCTTTTTGGGACTTGACCTCCTACGAGCAGTACTTC.

The chain uses TRBV25-1 and TRBJ2-3, with D perhaps TRBD1 (6 bases). Trimming removed 5 bases at V and 3 bases at J, with 12 bases between. Germline V lookup: CDR1 MGHDK, CDR2 SYGVNS. This CDR3 spans 14 amino acids. The CDR3 loop reads CASSPGDLTDTQYF. DNA for the CDR3: TGTGCCAGCAGTCCAGGGGATTTGACAGATACGCAGTATTTT.

This clone appeared once. The chain couples TRBV28 to TRBJ2-7, with D possibly matching TRBD2 (6 bases). Germline V CDR1 and CDR2: MDHEN, SYDVKM. V was clipped by 2 bases and J by 0 bases, with 11 bases between them. This CDR3 comprises 15 residues. CDR3 sequence reads: CASSLRLANSYEQYF. In nucleotides, the CDR3 is TGTGCCAGCAGTTTACGGCTAGCGAACTCCTACGAGCAGTACTTC.

This chain connects TRBV28 to TRBJ1-4, with 7 bases matching TRBD1. Unmatched junction bases numbered 5, after V lost 6 bases and J lost 4 bases. The germline V gene encodes CDR1 MDHEN and CDR2 SYDVKM. CDR3 length equals 14 residues. CDR3 protein: CASSGRGYNEKLFF. CDR3 nucleotide sequence: TGTGCCAGCAGCGGCAGGGGGTATAATGAAAAACTGTTTTTT.

The chain is built from TRBV6-2 or TRBV6-3 and TRBJ2-5, with 10 bases identical to TRBD2. The CDR3 consists of 16 residues. With 5 bases clipped from V and 0 bases from J, the junction kept 6 bases outside the gene matches. Germline values: CDR1 MNHEY, CDR2 SVGEGT. The DNA of the CDR3 is TGTGCCAGCAGTATCGGACTAGCGGACCACCAAGAGACCCAGTACTTC. Translation gives CASSIGLADHQETQYF.

V gene TRBV7-9 combines with J gene TRBJ2-3; D is unclear. Germline V CDR1 and CDR2: SEHNR, FQNEAQ (reference sequence). Trimming took 1 base from V and 6 from J, leaving 8 bases between them. This CDR3 has 13 amino acids. This CDR3 is CASSLDSRDTQYF. For the CDR3, the DNA is TGTGCCAGCAGCTTAGATTCCAGGGATACGCAGTATTTT.

V and J are TRBV11-2 and TRBJ1-3; D may be TRBD1 (5 bases). The CDR3 length is 15 residues. The germline V gene has CDR1 SGHAT and CDR2 FQNNGV. Trimming left V 5 bases short and J 0 bases short, with 11 bases between. CDR3 sequence (DNA): TGTGCCAGCAGCCATAGCGGGGGCTCTGGAAACACCATATATTTT. Protein product: CASSHSGGSGNTIYF.

V gene TRBV11-3 combines with J gene TRBJ2-1; 10 bases are a match to TRBD2. Germline-derived CDR1 and CDR2 are SGHNT and YENEEA. Germline trimming cut 0 bases from V and 8 bases from J; bases unmatched to any gene: 7. The CDR3 has 16 residues. The DNA of the CDR3 is TGTGCCAGCAGCTTAGATGGGGCTAGCGGGAGTTATGAGCAGTTCTTC. This encodes CASSLDGASGSYEQFF.

The chain uses TRBV7-2 and TRBJ1-4, with D possibly being TRBD1 (5 bases). Per the germline V gene, CDR1 is SGHTA and CDR2 is FQGNSA. The CDR3 loop spans 14 amino acids. Trimming removed 5 bases from V and 8 bases from J, with 15 bases in between. CDR3 protein: CASSPNYKGEKLFF. The CDR3 nucleotides read TGTGCCAGCAGCCCCAATTATAAGGGGGAAAAACTGTTTTTT. The entire variable domain, with the rest obtained from reference TRBV7-2 and TRBJ1-4, is as follows: GAGVSQSPSNKVTEKGKDVELRCDPISGHTALYWYRQSLGQGLEFLIYFQGNSAPDKSGLPSDRFSAERTGGSVSTLTIQRTQQEDSAVYLCASSPNYKGEKLFFGSGTQLSVL.

The chain joins TRBV7-8 to TRBJ1-1; TRBD1 matches 7 bases. Germline V gene lookup returns CDR1 SGHVS and CDR2 FQNEAQ. J was trimmed by 1 base and V by 5 bases; bases with no gene match: 4. The CDR3 extends over 14 amino acids. The DNA of the CDR3 is TGTGCCAGCAGCCGGGACAGACCGAACACTGAAGCTTTCTTT. It is translated as CASSRDRPNTEAFF.

This clone was detected a few times. The gene calls are TRBV15 and TRBJ2-3; maybe TRBD2 (6 bases). Germline V CDR1 and CDR2: LNHNV, YYDKDF (reference sequence). There are 15 residues in the CDR3. V was clipped by 0 bases and J by 6 bases, with 13 bases between them. CDR3 in DNA: TGTGCCACCAGCAGAGATCTTGGAGGGTGGGATACGCAGTATTTT. Translated: CATSRDLGGWDTQYF. Based on the CDR3 plus reference TRBV15 and TRBJ2-3, the full variable domain is DAMVIQNPRYQVTQFGKPVTLSCSQTLNHNVMYWYQQKSSQAPKLLFHYYDKDFNNEADTPDNFQSRRPNTSFCFLDIRSPGLGDTAMYLCATSRDLGGWDTQYFGPGTRLTVL.

This chain links TRBV6-5 with TRBJ1-5; 7 positions match TRBD1. This CDR3 has 14 residues. The germline V gene encodes CDR1 MNHEY and CDR2 SVGAGI. The V and J ends lost 6 bases and 1 base, in that order; junction bases with no gene match: 3. This CDR3 reads CASRQGTSNQPQHF. CDR3 nucleotide sequence: TGTGCCAGCAGACAGGGGACGAGCAATCAGCCCCAGCATTTT.

V gene TRBV6-5 combines with J gene TRBJ2-1, with TRBD1 as a possible D gene (5 bases). Per the germline V gene, CDR1 is MNHEY and CDR2 is SVGAGI. Between the trimmed V and J ends, which lost 6 bases and 1 base, there was a span of 13 bases. The CDR3 has 15 amino acids. This CDR3 is CASRTSRVSYNEQFF. CDR3 coding DNA: TGTGCCAGCAGGACATCCAGGGTTTCCTACAATGAGCAGTTCTTC.

The chain has TRBV18 and TRBJ2-1; D is uncertain. V lost 0 bases and J 0 bases, leaving 12 bases between the germline ends. The CDR3 covers 17 residues. Germline V gene sequence: CDR1 KGHSH, CDR2 LQKENI. The CDR3 coding sequence is TGTGCCAGCTCACCACCGAATCAGGCGCTCTCCTACAATGAGCAGTTCTTC. As protein: CASSPPNQALSYNEQFF.

The chain has TRBV4-2 and TRBJ2-1; the match to TRBD2 covers 12 bases. Trimming removed 0 bases from V and 6 bases from J; junction bases left unmatched: 6. Per the germline V gene, CDR1 is LGHNA and CDR2 is YNFKEQ. The CDR3 spans 17 residues. This CDR3 is CASSQDRLAGDGNEQFF. The CDR3 DNA reads as TGTGCCAGCAGCCAAGATAGACTAGCGGGGGACGGCAATGAGCAGTTCTTC.

This chain uses TRBV14 with TRBJ2-1; D is perhaps TRBD1 (6 bases). This CDR3 spans 14 amino acids. Germline CDR1 SGHDN, CDR2 FVKESK. The V gene lost 4 bases and the J gene lost 3 bases, with 10 bases spanning the gap. The CDR3 DNA follows: TGTGCCAGCAGCCGCAACAGGGTCTACAATGAGCAGTTCTTC. This codes for CASSRNRVYNEQFF.

The J gene is TRBJ2-7, the V gene TRBV28, with 8 bases fitting TRBD1. Germline CDR1 is MDHEN and CDR2 is SYDVKM. The length of the CDR3 is 16 residues. J gave up 5 bases and V 4 bases, and 13 bases lay outside the gene matches. The CDR3, as DNA: TGTGCCAGCAGTTCACCCGGACAGGGTGTTCGCGACGAGCAGTACTTC. It yields the protein CASSSPGQGVRDEQYF.

This clone came up a few times. V is TRBV10-3 and J is TRBJ1-1; the match to TRBD1 covers 9 bases. J was trimmed by 6 bases and V by 4 bases; bases with no gene match: 12. The length of the CDR3 is 16 residues. Germline V gives CDR1 ENHRY, CDR2 SYGVKD. The CDR3 DNA reads TGTGCCATCAGTGGCACCGGGACAGGGTCGATGGCTGAAGCTTTCTTT. Protein: CAISGTGTGSMAEAFF.

V is TRBV11-3 and J is TRBJ2-7; 7 nucleotides align to TRBD1. The germline V gene has CDR1 SGHNT and CDR2 YENEEA. The junction had 23 bases not matched to a gene; V was cut back by 6 bases and J by 0 bases. The length of the CDR3 is 20 residues. The CDR3 coding sequence is TGTGCCAGCAGACAAATAAGGCGGCCGAGGACAGGAGTAAGCTCCTACGAGCAGTACTTC. It is translated as CASRQIRRPRTGVSSYEQYF.

This rearrangement joins TRBV12-3 or TRBV12-4 to TRBJ2-7; 7 positions agree with TRBD1. Unmatched junction bases numbered 1, after V lost 2 bases and J lost 6 bases. The CDR3 runs 12 residues. CDR3 region: CASSLTGVEQYF. The CDR3 DNA follows: TGTGCCAGCAGTTTAACAGGGGTCGAGCAGTACTTC.

The table lists this clone with a few counts. This chain links TRBV5-5 with TRBJ2-7; 8 bases agree with TRBD1. The ends lost 4 bases at V and 8 bases at J; junction bases unmatched: 8. The CDR3 is made up of 13 amino acids. The germline gives CDR1 SGHKS, CDR2 YYEKEE (reference sequence). The CDR3 DNA reads TGTGCCAGCAGCCCAAGGACAGGGATGCAGCAGTACTTC. This translates into CASSPRTGMQQYF. Drawing the rest from reference TRBV5-5 and TRBJ2-7, the complete variable domain is DAGVTQSPTHLIKTRGQQVTLRCSPISGHKSVSWYQQVLGQGPQFIFQYYEKEERGRGNFPDRFSARQFPNYSSELNVNALLLGDSALYLCASSPRTGMQQYFGPGTRLTVT.

The rearrangement links TRBV6-2 or TRBV6-3 to TRBJ2-1; 7 bases agree with TRBD1. Germline lookup yields CDR1 MNHEY and CDR2 SVGEGT. The V segment lost 5 bases and the J segment 9 bases; nucleotides outside the gene matches: 10. This CDR3 is 14 amino acids long. CDR3 sequence (DNA): TGTGCCAGCAGTCTCGGACAGGTTGGCGGTGAGCAGTTCTTC. This encodes CASSLGQVGGEQFF.

The chain uses TRBV4-2 and TRBJ1-2; 7 positions agree with TRBD1. Germline CDR1 LGHNA, CDR2 YNFKEQ. This CDR3 is built from 17 residues. V shed 0 bases and J 4 bases; nucleotides not matched to a gene: 11. CDR3 DNA: TGTGCCAGCAGCCAAGAACATACAGGGGCCATCCCCTATGGCTACACCTTC. Its translation is CASSQEHTGAIPYGYTF.

This sequence joins TRBV5-1 and TRBJ2-2; unclear D gene. The CDR3 extends over 13 amino acids. V was pared by 5 bases and J by 5 bases, with 10 bases between. Germline lookup yields CDR1 SGHRS and CDR2 YFSETQ. CDR3 nucleotide sequence: TGCGCCAGCAGTCGGCAGCGTACCGGGGAGCTGTTTTTT. It specifies CASSRQRTGELFF.

A few counts support this clone. This sequence joins TRBV15 and TRBJ2-1; D possibly corresponds to TRBD1 (6 bases). V gave up 2 bases and J gave up 2 bases, with 10 bases separating them. In germline, CDR1 is LNHNV, CDR2 YYDKDF (reference sequence). The length of the CDR3 is 15 residues. The CDR3 protein is CATSRRRGTYNEQFF. CDR3 DNA sequence: TGTGCCACCAGCAGACGCAGGGGAACCTACAATGAGCAGTTCTTC.